The rows below give T cell receptor beta chains drawn from one sample of a study of T cell changes during pregnancy in multiple sclerosis. Produced via immunoSEQ multiplex PCR; TCRdb's table is partial and in-frame only. The sample holds 55,000 or so clones, 92% seen once. The sequencing used CD4+ T cells from peripheral blood mononuclear cells, collected after pregnancy. The receptors here all came from a female donor in good health, enrolled as a control in a pregnancy study. Both conserved end residues are part of each CDR3.

j_call,v_call,cdr3_aa
TRBJ2-7,TRBV4-2,CASSQRQGASYEQYF
TRBJ1-5,TRBV7-9,CASSPFGGPYSNQPQHF
TRBJ2-2,TRBV5-1,CASSPRRDGGELFF
TRBJ2-2,TRBV2,CASDQAGGELFF
TRBJ2-7,TRBV7-9,CASTTFRSRDRGTYEQYF
TRBJ2-5,TRBV6-5,CASSYGWETQYF
TRBJ2-3,TRBV11-2,CASSLWRGGSTDTQYF
TRBJ2-1,TRBV28,CASSPYLLALSSYNEQFF
TRBJ2-1,TRBV4-3,CASSQVGAGVSYNEQFF
TRBJ2-7,TRBV15,CATSRPSTYEQYF
TRBJ1-3,TRBV5-1,CASSLFPAGGNTIYF
TRBJ2-7,TRBV30,CAWRIKGRGVNEQYF
TRBJ1-2,TRBV4-1,CASSQSTGVGYTF
TRBJ2-3,TRBV7-3,CASGETDTQYF
TRBJ2-3,TRBV6-4,CASSEISGGATDTQYF